The present entry profiles one T cell receptor beta chain with its context. These data belong to a study of control samples from healthy donors and cancer patients. Per germline, CDR1 KGHDR and CDR2 SFDVKD. V lost 2 bases and J lost 1, with 8 bases in between. This CDR3 contains 15 residues. Sequencing used immunoSEQ multiplex PCR; TCRdb keeps in-frame clones, though not all of them. This table has approximately 190,000 clones, roughly nine tenths appearing once. Sequenced material: blood. This receptor was taken from a young man in good health. The chain joins TRBV24-1 to TRBJ1-5; no clear D gene. The CDR3 coding sequence is TGTGCCACCAGTGATTCGGATCGAAGCAATCAGCCCCAGCATTTT. It yields the protein CATSDSDRSNQPQHF.